The count of the clone carrying this T cell receptor (beta chain) is one. Its antigen is unidentified. The data originate from a study of T-cell memory formation after mild COVID-19. Study background: Across donors, TCR clusters were largely donor specific. Study-wide results and caveats: SARS-CoV-2 specificity of second-wave clones peaking day 37 was unconfirmed.

The germline V gene encodes CDR1 SEHNR and CDR2 FQNEAQ (reference sequence). The CDR3 is 19 amino acids. Unmatched junction bases numbered 6, after V lost 4 bases and J lost 0 bases. TCRdb recomputed calls from the 5' RACE reads with MiXCR, one row per CDR3 protein. Among 70,000 to 95,000 distinct CDR3 sequences listed, about 13% were seen once. Material for sequencing was PBMCs or a T cell subset sorted from them (not recorded which). This chain connects TRBV7-9 to TRBJ2-1, with 16 nucleotides matching TRBD2. This receptor was identified in a man younger than 35 who had mild COVID-19 (a few samples of this study predate the infection). Cell type and time point are not known. The CDR3 spells CASSSGLAGGTSSYNEQFF. CDR3 nucleotide sequence: TGTGCCAGCAGCTCGGGACTAGCGGGGGGGACGAGCTCCTACAATGAGCAGTTCTTC.